This T cell receptor delta chain was identified in a study of Vδ1+ human thymocytes. Points from the study as a whole: Thymic TRG and TRD repertoires appeared highly polyclonal, with Gaussian CDR3 length distributions. TRD repertoires were essentially private, unlike widely shared TRG clonotypes. Unlike peripheral blood Vdelta1+ controls, thymic delta-chain sequences included approximately 20% Vdelta2 and few Vdelta3. Bulk repertoire data may be misinterpreted because of unexpected Vdelta2 sequences.

Alphabeta T cells were depleted, then CD3+ Vdelta1+ Vdelta2- thymocytes were FACS-sorted. The germline gives CDR1 TSWWSYY, CDR2 QGS. The J segment lost 5 bases and the V segment lost 0 bases, leaving 32 bases of the junction unmatched. This CDR3 is 24 amino acids long. To note about this clone: The antigen remains undetermined.

The template was reverse-transcribed extracted RNA. Pooled V-gene forward primers with one constant-region reverse primer generated the CDR3 amplicons by multiplex PCR. TCRdb re-processed the multiplex PCR reads using CATT. The profile covers 25,000 to 30,000 delta-chain clones, with nearly 7.5% appearing a single time and approximately 1% taken by the ten largest. The rearrangement uses TRDV1 and TRDJ1, with 8 bases matching TRDD3. This TCR derives from a girl in the first two years of life who had congenital heart surgery. Sequenced input: Vdelta1+ gamma-delta thymocytes from the thymus. Noted subset: FACS-sorted CD3+ TCRalphabeta- TCRVdelta1+ TCRVdelta2- thymocytes. The CDR3 DNA sequence: TGTGCTCTTGGGGAACTACATCTGACTCCTACGGTCACCTTTTGCGGGGGATATAGTGATAAACTCATCTTT. The encoded protein is CALGELHLTPTVTFCGGYSDKLIF.